The 17 T cell receptor beta chains given below trace back to one sample, sequenced in a study of blood T cells in healthy people across ages. A second PCR of roughly 7 to 11 cycles used a sample-barcoded 5' primer and a J-beta primer mix. TCRdb processed the 5' RACE reads anew with MiXCR; each CDR3 protein has one entry. The sample lists hundreds of thousands of distinct CDR3 sequences; 20% to 25% were seen once. The sample was blood. The source is a man between 65 and 85 years old in good health.

The chain employs TRBV7-9 and TRBJ1-4; possibly TRBD1 for D (5 bases). V shed 5 bases and J shed 0 bases, with 10 bases lying between them. The CDR3 length is 15 residues. Germline loops: CDR1 SEHNR, CDR2 FQNEAQ (reference sequence). Here the CDR3 reads CASSPRTPTNEKLFF. DNA of the CDR3: TGTGCCAGCAGCCCTCGGACACCAACTAATGAAAAACTGTTTTTT. Using reference TRBV7-9 and TRBJ1-4 for the parts outside the CDR3, the full variable domain is DTGVSQNPRHKITKRGQNVTFRCDPISEHNRLYWYRQTLGQGPEFLTYFQNEAQLEKSRLLSDRFSAERPKGSFSTLEIQRTEQGDSAMYLCASSPRTPTNEKLFFGSGTQLSVL.

The gene calls are TRBV15 and TRBJ2-1, with D perhaps matching TRBD2 (6 bases). The CDR3 extends over 14 amino acids. V was cut by 8 bases and J by 0 bases, with 11 bases left in between. Germline assignment: CDR1 LNHNV and CDR2 YYDKDF (reference sequence). The chain's CDR3 is CATAGLNSYNEQFF. In nucleotides, the CDR3 is TGTGCCACCGCGGGACTTAACTCCTACAATGAGCAGTTCTTC.

This clonotype has more than one count but fewer than ten. The rearrangement uses TRBV20-1 and TRBJ2-2; the match to TRBD2 covers 8 bases. Germline assignment: CDR1 DFQATT and CDR2 SNEGSKA (reference sequence). V lost 6 bases and J lost 0; bases outside the gene matches: 12. The CDR3 loop spans 17 amino acids. The CDR3 loop reads CSARTGGALSNTGELFF. For the CDR3, the DNA is TGCAGTGCCAGGACCGGGGGGGCCTTATCGAACACCGGGGAGCTGTTTTTT.

This clonotype was observed many times. The chain has TRBV28 and TRBJ2-1; 11 bases are shared with TRBD2. V shed 3 bases, J shed 3 bases, and the junction held 4 bases outside the gene matches. Germline CDR1 MDHEN, CDR2 SYDVKM. The CDR3 runs to 16 residues. As DNA, the CDR3 is TGTGCCAGCAGTTTTACAACTAGCGGGGGCTACAATGAGCAGTTCTTC. Amino acid sequence: CASSFTTSGGYNEQFF.

This clonotype was detected only a few times. The chain links TRBV10-3 to TRBJ2-3; 12 bases match TRBD2. Germline V CDR1 and CDR2: ENHRY, SYGVKD. V shed 6 bases and J 5 bases; nucleotides not matched to a gene: 9. The CDR3 runs 16 residues. The CDR3 region is CAIRGTSGRLRDTQYF. The CDR3 coding sequence is TGTGCCATCAGGGGGACTAGCGGGCGTCTGAGAGATACGCAGTATTTT.

The chain joins TRBV12-3 or TRBV12-4 to TRBJ2-3, with D tentatively TRBD1 (5 bases). Trimming left V 2 bases short and J 0 bases short, with 15 bases between. This CDR3 has 17 residues. Written as DNA, the CDR3 is TGTGCCAGCAGTTTAAGCAGGGCTCGCACTAGCACAGATACGCAGTATTTT. This gives the protein CASSLSRARTSTDTQYF.

A few counts support this clonotype. CDR3 sequence reads: CSARLGPGDTQYF. The CDR3 DNA reads TGCAGTGCTAGATTGGGGCCGGGAGATACGCAGTATTTT. This chain links TRBV20-1 with TRBJ2-3, with a possible D match to TRBD1 (5 bases). CDR3 length: 13 amino acids. Trimming took off 2 bases at V and 5 bases at J, with 11 bases between the two ends. Germline CDR1 reads DFQATT; CDR2 reads SNEGSKA (reference sequence).

The V gene is TRBV5-5, the J gene TRBJ1-1; TRBD1 is a possible D gene (5 bases). This CDR3 has 13 residues. V shed 3 bases and J shed 4 bases, with 10 bases lying between them. Germline V lookup: CDR1 SGHKS, CDR2 YYEKEE (reference sequence). The CDR3 sequence: CASSWTISTEAFF. Written as DNA, the CDR3 is TGTGCCAGCAGCTGGACAATTTCCACTGAAGCTTTCTTT.

The chain couples TRBV5-1 to TRBJ2-5; perhaps TRBD2 as D (5 bases). The CDR3 is made up of 15 amino acids. V lost 0 bases and J 0 bases, leaving 9 bases between the germline ends. Germline V lookup: CDR1 SGHRS, CDR2 YFSETQ. The CDR3, as DNA: TGCGCCAGCAGCTTGGAGCGGCGGAACCAAGAGACCCAGTACTTC. It is translated as CASSLERRNQETQYF.

This clonotype was observed a few times. The CDR3 spells CASSDRQGAGKNIQYF. CDR3 in DNA: TGTGCCAGCAGTGACCGACAGGGGGCAGGCAAAAACATTCAGTACTTC. The gene calls are TRBV2 and TRBJ2-4, with TRBD1 identical over 10 bases. The CDR3 runs to 16 residues. In germline, CDR1 is SNHLY, CDR2 FYNNEI. V lost 3 bases to trimming and J lost 3 bases; unmatched junction nucleotides: 5.

This clonotype occurred a few times. The chain employs TRBV6-1 and TRBJ1-6; the match to TRBD1 covers 10 bases. The J segment lost 7 bases and the V segment lost 1 base, leaving 7 bases of the junction unmatched. The CDR3 has 17 residues. Germline V lookup: CDR1 MNHNS, CDR2 SASEGT. CDR3 amino acids: CASSEVGTGDGNSPLHF. CDR3 nucleotides: TGTGCCAGCAGTGAAGTAGGGACAGGGGATGGAAATTCACCCCTCCACTTT.

This clonotype was found a few times. The gene calls are TRBV13 and TRBJ1-6; 7 bases agree with TRBD1. CDR3 length: 15 amino acids. J lost 10 bases, V lost 4 bases, and 10 bases had no gene match. Germline lookup yields CDR1 PRHDT and CDR2 FYEKMQ (reference sequence). The CDR3 nucleotides read TGTGCCAGCAGCTCTCCGGGACAGAGGTCCTCACCCCTCCACTTT. It encodes CASSSPGQRSSPLHF.

This clonotype came up a few times. V usage is TRBV5-1 and J usage is TRBJ2-1; 10 positions agree with TRBD1. Germline loops: CDR1 SGHRS, CDR2 YFSETQ. This CDR3 has 16 amino acids. V lost 2 bases and J lost 6; bases outside the gene matches: 8. The CDR3 coding sequence is TGCGCCAGCAGCTTCGAACCGGGACAGGGGTTCAATGAGCAGTTCTTC. Protein sequence: CASSFEPGQGFNEQFF.

This clonotype was recorded a few times. The V gene is TRBV20-1, the J gene TRBJ1-2; TRBD1 might be the D (5 bases). The CDR3 runs 10 residues. V was clipped by 7 bases and J by 7 bases, with 10 bases between them. Germline CDR1 DFQATT, CDR2 SNEGSKA (reference sequence). The CDR3 sequence: CSGRGSGYTF. The CDR3 nucleotides read TGCAGTGGGCGGGGGAGTGGCTACACCTTC.

This clonotype was detected a few times. The chain links TRBV12-3 or TRBV12-4 to TRBJ2-7, with a weak D call TRBD1 (5 bases). The ends were cut back, 11 bases at V and 0 bases at J, with 14 bases in the middle. The CDR3 contains 13 residues. The CDR3 nucleotides read TGTGCCTCCTGGCTGCAGGGCTCCTACGAGCAGTACTTC. Encoded protein: CASWLQGSYEQYF.

This chain uses TRBV21-1 with TRBJ2-7; the D segment call TRBD1 is taken from the table without a DNA check. TRBV21-1 is noted as a pseudogene. The CDR3 totals 14 residues. The CDR3 here is CASSSTGNSYEQYV. CDR3 in DNA: TGTGCCAGCAGCAGTACAGGGAATTCCTACGAGCAGTACGTC.

The chain recombines TRBV7-2 with TRBJ2-5, with 8 bases identical to TRBD2. Germline-derived CDR1 and CDR2 are SGHTA and FQGNSA. This CDR3 has 15 amino acids. The ends lost 2 bases at V and 0 bases at J; junction bases unmatched: 2. For the CDR3, the DNA is TGTGCCAGCAGCTTACTAGCGGGCAACCAAGAGACCCAGTACTTC. Encoded protein: CASSLLAGNQETQYF.